One sample yielded the 18 T cell receptor beta chains listed below, sequenced in a study of blood T cell repertoires in COVID-19. The assay was immunoSEQ multiplex PCR, and TCRdb's table has in-frame clones only and misses some. In the table there are around 320,000 clones, roughly nine tenths of which are singletons. Sequencing was performed on peripheral blood. The receptors come from a man aged 18 to 35 with active or convalescent COVID-19.

In its sample, this clone was seen a few times. J is TRBJ1-2 and V is TRBV2; D is unresolved. Germline-derived CDR1 and CDR2 are SNHLY and FYNNEI. The CDR3 contains 10 residues. Trimming took 10 bases from V and 0 from J, leaving 3 bases between them. The CDR3 bases are TGTGCCACCTCTAACTATGGCTACACCTTC. This translates into CATSNYGYTF. Complete variable domain (other parts from reference TRBV2 and TRBJ1-2): EPEVTQTPSHQVTQMGQEVILRCVPISNHLYFYWYRQILGQKVEFLVSFYNNEISEKSEIFDDQFSVERPDGSNFTLKIRSTKLEDSAMYFCATSNYGYTFGSGTRLTVV.

The chain employs TRBV12-5 and TRBJ2-5, with 7 bases matching TRBD2. The germline gives CDR1 LGHNT, CDR2 FRNRAP. V was pared by 2 bases and J by 4 bases, with 13 bases of the junction left unmatched. The CDR3 has 17 residues. The CDR3 spells CASGLNPSGGIVETQYF. As DNA, the CDR3 is TGTGCTAGTGGTTTGAACCCTAGCGGAGGGATCGTAGAGACCCAGTACTTC.

The chain couples TRBV7-9 to TRBJ2-1, with TRBD1 identical over 9 bases. With 4 bases clipped from V and 2 bases from J, the junction kept 6 bases outside the gene matches. The CDR3 length is 16 residues. Germline CDR1 is SEHNR and CDR2 is FQNEAQ (reference sequence). The CDR3 here is CASSSNGTGPYNEQFF. CDR3 DNA: TGTGCCAGCAGCTCAAACGGGACAGGGCCCTACAATGAGCAGTTCTTC.

The gene calls are TRBV28 and TRBJ2-3; 9 positions match TRBD1. This CDR3 is 15 amino acids long. Trimming took 2 bases from V and 0 from J; bases not matched to a gene: 0. Germline V gene sequence: CDR1 MDHEN, CDR2 SYDVKM. CDR3 amino acids: CASSLGTGSTDTQYF. The DNA of the CDR3 is TGTGCCAGCAGTTTAGGGACAGGGAGCACAGATACGCAGTATTTT.

The count of this clone is one. The chain recombines TRBV6-2 or TRBV6-3 with TRBJ2-3, with 9 bases identical to TRBD1. Germline CDR1 reads MNHEY; CDR2 reads SVGEGT. The CDR3 is 18 amino acids. Trimming cost V 3 bases and J 6 bases; bases outside gene matches: 16. CDR3 in DNA: TGTGCCAGCAGTTATTCCACAAGCCGGGACAGGGAGGTGGATACGCAGTATTTT. The encoded protein is CASSYSTSRDREVDTQYF.

The chain has TRBV4-1 and TRBJ2-7; tentative D call: TRBD1 (6 bases). The germline V gene encodes CDR1 MGHRA and CDR2 YSYEKL. The CDR3 contains 15 residues. V was trimmed by 3 bases and J by 7 bases, leaving 19 bases between them. The CDR3 coding sequence is TGCGCCAGCAGCCACCGGGACACCCGCCTTGAGGAGCAGTACTTC. Translated: CASSHRDTRLEEQYF.

The CDR3 region has the DNA TGTGCCAGCAGTCCCAGACAGGGGAGGTTGGGCAATCAGCCCCAGCATTTT. Protein: CASSPRQGRLGNQPQHF. The genes are TRBV6-2 or TRBV6-3 and TRBJ1-5; 8 bases line up with TRBD1. The CDR3 runs to 17 residues. With V trimmed by 5 bases and J by 2 bases, 11 bases remained unmatched. Germline V gene sequence: CDR1 MNHEY, CDR2 SVGEGT.

V is TRBV10-2 and J is TRBJ2-1, with 8 bases aligning to TRBD2. The CDR3 consists of 19 residues. Germline V gives CDR1 WSHSY, CDR2 SAAADI. With V trimmed by 0 bases and J by 0 bases, 10 bases remained unmatched. The CDR3 loop is CASSESYSGDSSSYNEQFF. DNA for the CDR3: TGCGCCAGCAGTGAGTCGTATAGCGGGGATTCCAGCTCCTACAATGAGCAGTTCTTC.

The chain combines TRBV7-9 with TRBJ1-1; D unresolved. Between the trimmed V and J ends, which lost 6 bases and 4 bases, there was a span of 15 bases. Germline CDR1 reads SEHNR; CDR2 reads FQNEAQ (reference sequence). The CDR3 is 14 amino acids. The CDR3 nucleotides are TGTGCCAGCAGTTTGGGGAGGGATCTCACTGAAGCTTTCTTT. It encodes CASSLGRDLTEAFF.

This clone was observed a few times. No DNA is shown, since the ends of the CDR3 on it are uncertain; the CDR3 is the one TCRdb lists. The genes are TRBV28 and TRBJ1-2; the table's D call TRBD1 went unverified against the DNA. Per germline, CDR1 MDHEN and CDR2 SYDVKM. The CDR3 totals 18 residues, both ends included. The CDR3 sequence: CASSITTGANGYTFGSAF.

This clone was counted a few times. V usage is TRBV9 and J usage is TRBJ1-3, with 10 bases that match TRBD1. The germline V gene encodes CDR1 SGDLS and CDR2 YYNGEE. The CDR3 contains 18 residues. J lost 3 bases, V lost 0 bases, and 9 bases had no gene match. CDR3 region: CASSVGLIGTGVGNTIYF. CDR3 sequence (DNA): TGTGCCAGCAGCGTAGGGTTAATCGGGACAGGGGTTGGAAACACCATATATTTT.

This chain links TRBV3-1 (or the pseudogene TRBV3-2) with TRBJ2-1, with TRBD1 matching over 7 bases. With V trimmed by 5 bases and J by 3 bases, 10 bases remained unmatched. This CDR3 has 16 amino acids. Germline CDR1 and CDR2: LGHDT and YNNKEL (reference sequence). The CDR3 DNA follows: TGTGCCAGCAGCTCAAGACAGGGCTTCATCTACAATGAGCAGTTCTTC. It translates to CASSSRQGFIYNEQFF.

V and J are TRBV28 and TRBJ2-7; 7 bases map to TRBD1. V trimming: 8 bases; J trimming: 2 bases; junction bases outside the gene matches: 6. This CDR3 contains 13 residues. Germline values: CDR1 MDHEN, CDR2 SYDVKM. The CDR3 is CASYSDRAYEQYF. Written as DNA, the CDR3 is TGTGCCAGCTACTCCGACAGGGCCTACGAGCAGTACTTC.

V usage is TRBV14 and J usage is TRBJ1-2; D may be TRBD1 (6 bases). Trimming shortened V by 4 bases and J by 2 bases, and 11 bases separated the two germline ends. The CDR3 covers 14 residues. Germline loops: CDR1 SGHDN, CDR2 FVKESK. This CDR3 is CASSRITGNYGYTF. The CDR3 coding sequence is TGTGCCAGCAGCCGCATTACAGGGAACTATGGCTACACCTTC.

The gene calls are TRBV18 and TRBJ2-3; D not certain. Looked up from germline, CDR1 is KGHSH and CDR2 is LQKENI. The CDR3 runs to 14 residues. Trimming took off 3 bases at V and 2 bases at J, with 9 bases between the two ends. The CDR3 is CASSPYAVTDTQYF. In DNA form, the CDR3 reads TGTGCCAGCTCACCCTACGCGGTCACAGATACGCAGTATTTT.

On this clone itself: Other DNA sequences in the same sample also yield this CDR3. The V gene is TRBV7-2, the J gene TRBJ2-3; maybe TRBD1 (6 bases). Between the trimmed V and J ends, which lost 5 bases and 3 bases, there was a span of 12 bases. This CDR3 contains 14 residues. Germline V gives CDR1 SGHTA, CDR2 FQGNSA. CDR3 region: CASSLGAGTDTQYF. The CDR3 nucleotides are TGTGCCAGCAGCCTGGGGGCCGGGACAGATACGCAGTATTTT.

The gene calls are TRBV28 and TRBJ1-6; no firm D call. This CDR3 region has 14 residues. V lost 6 bases and J lost 9, with 15 bases in between. Germline CDR1 and CDR2: MDHEN and SYDVKM. CDR3: CASSPREGTSPLHF. CDR3 in DNA: TGTGCCAGCAGCCCCCGGGAGGGTACTTCACCCCTCCACTTT.

The CDR3 bases are TGTGCCAGCTCACCACCGTTAAAGGGGAATGGCTACACCTTC. As protein: CASSPPLKGNGYTF. The J gene is TRBJ1-2, the V gene TRBV18, with D possibly TRBD1 on 5 matching bases. Per the germline V gene, CDR1 is KGHSH and CDR2 is LQKENI. Trimming left V 0 bases short and J 6 bases short, with 11 bases between. The CDR3 has 14 residues.